This T cell receptor beta chain emerged from a study of blood T cell repertoires in COVID-19. Across the whole study: The United States, Italy and Spain were the sources of the acute and convalescent COVID-19 samples. T cells, B-cell-depleted T cells, or PBMCs provided the cDNA or gDNA that served as material.

Authors' processing steps: By means of reference gene primer amplification, nucleated cell counts were estimated. Repertoires were generated with immunoSEQ multiplex PCR, while TCRdb's copy carries only in-frame clones and drops some. D and trimming come from the DNA, and the V and J calls and clone size come from that table. The sample holds around 130,000 clones, roughly 71% seen once. CDR1 and CDR2 (germline): SGHVS, FNYEAQ. There are 17 residues in the CDR3. With 5 bases clipped from V and 4 bases from J, the junction kept 12 bases outside the gene matches. The J gene is TRBJ2-5, the V gene TRBV7-6; 11 nucleotides line up with TRBD1. Sequencing input: peripheral blood. This TCR came from a man at least 80 years old with acute or convalescent COVID-19. CDR3 region: CASSQRSGQGVRETQYF. The CDR3 nucleotides are TGTGCCAGCAGCCAGAGGTCGGGACAGGGGGTTCGAGAGACCCAGTACTTC.